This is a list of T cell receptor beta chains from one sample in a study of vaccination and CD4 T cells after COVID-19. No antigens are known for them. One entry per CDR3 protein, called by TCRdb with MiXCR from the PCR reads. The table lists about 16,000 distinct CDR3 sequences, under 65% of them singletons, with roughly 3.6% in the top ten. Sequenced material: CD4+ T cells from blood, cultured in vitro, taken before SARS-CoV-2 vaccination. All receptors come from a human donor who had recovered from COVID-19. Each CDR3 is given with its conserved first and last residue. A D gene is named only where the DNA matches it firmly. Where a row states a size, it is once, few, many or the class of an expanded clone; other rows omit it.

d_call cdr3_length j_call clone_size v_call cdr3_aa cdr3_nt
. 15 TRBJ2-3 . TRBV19 CASSVGGGSTDTQYF TGTGCCAGTTCGGTTGGGGGAGGAAGCACAGATACGCAGTATTTT
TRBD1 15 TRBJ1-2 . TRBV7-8 CASSLAPGGGYGYTF TGTGCCAGCAGCTTAGCGCCAGGGGGCGGCTATGGCTACACCTTC
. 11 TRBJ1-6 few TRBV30 CAWSHSSPLHF TGTGCCTGGAGCCATTCATCACCCCTCCACTTT
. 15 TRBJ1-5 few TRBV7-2 CASSLDGYSNQPQHF TGTGCCAGCAGCTTAGACGGATATAGCAATCAGCCCCAGCATTTT
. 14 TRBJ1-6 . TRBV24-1 CATSQSSYNSPLHF TGTGCCACCAGTCAGAGCTCCTATAATTCACCCCTCCACTTT
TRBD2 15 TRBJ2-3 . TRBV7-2 CASSAGTRGTDTQYF TGTGCCAGCAGCGCTGGGACTAGGGGGACAGATACGCAGTATTTT
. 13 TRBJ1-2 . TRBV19 CASSTQGNYGYTF TGTGCCAGTAGTACCCAGGGGAACTATGGCTACACCTTC
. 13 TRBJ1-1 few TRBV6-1 CATQRIVNTEAFF TGTGCCACGCAGCGGATCGTGAACACTGAAGCTTTCTTT
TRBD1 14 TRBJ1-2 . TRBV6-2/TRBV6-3 CASSAQGAAFGYTF TGTGCCAGCAGTGCACAGGGGGCCGCCTTCGGCTACACCTTC
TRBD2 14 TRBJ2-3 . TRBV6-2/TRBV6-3 CASRSAGGSDTQYF TGTGCCAGCAGGTCAGCGGGGGGGTCAGATACGCAGTATTTT
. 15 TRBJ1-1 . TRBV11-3 CASRRDAEINTEAFF TGTGCCAGCAGAAGGGACGCCGAAATAAATACTGAAGCTTTCTTT
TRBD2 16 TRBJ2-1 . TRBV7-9 CASSLISGSSYNEQFF TGTGCCAGCAGCTTGATTAGCGGGAGCTCCTACAATGAGCAGTTCTTC
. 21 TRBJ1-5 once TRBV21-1 CASSTRTGGTPPIVRNQPQHF TGTGCCAGCAGCACTAGGACAGGGGGCACCCCCCCTATAGTTCGCAATCAGCCCCAGCATTTT
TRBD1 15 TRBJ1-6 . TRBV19 CASSTPGQGDSPLHF TGTGCCAGTAGTACGCCCGGACAGGGCGATTCACCCCTCCACTTT
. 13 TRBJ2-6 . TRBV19 CASSNPNANVLTF TGTGCCAGTAGTAACCCAAATGCCAACGTCCTGACTTTC
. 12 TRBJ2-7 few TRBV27 CASSSGAYEQYF TGTGCCAGCAGTTCCGGGGCCTACGAGCAGTACTTC
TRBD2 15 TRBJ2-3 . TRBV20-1 CSAQTAGLGGFGQYF TGCAGTGCTCAAACAGCGGGACTGGGAGGGTTTGGGCAGTATTTT
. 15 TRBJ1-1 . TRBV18 CASSPGGGTTPEAFF TGTGCCAGCTCACCCGGTGGGGGCACCACTCCCGAAGCTTTCTTT
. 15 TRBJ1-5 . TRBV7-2 CASSLGGQGNQPQHF TGTGCCAGCAGCTTAGGCGGCCAGGGGAATCAGCCCCAGCATTTT
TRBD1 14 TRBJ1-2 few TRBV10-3 CAISSGTGKGGYTF TGTGCCATCAGCTCCGGGACAGGGAAGGGTGGCTACACCTTC
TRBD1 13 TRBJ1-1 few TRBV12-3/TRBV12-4 CASSLQGDTEAFF TGTGCCAGCAGTTTACAGGGGGACACTGAAGCTTTCTTT
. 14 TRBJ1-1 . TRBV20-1 CSATYLGGNTEAFF TGCAGTGCTACGTACTTGGGGGGGAACACTGAAGCTTTCTTT
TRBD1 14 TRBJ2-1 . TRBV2 CASRTGSSYNEQFF TGTGCCAGTCGGACAGGGAGCTCCTACAATGAGCAGTTCTTC
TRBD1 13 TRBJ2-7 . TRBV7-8 CASSPRTGYEQYF TGTGCCAGCAGCCCACGGACAGGGTACGAGCAGTACTTC
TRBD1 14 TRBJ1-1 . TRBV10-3 CAIRPGQVNTEAFF TGTGCCATCAGGCCGGGACAGGTGAACACTGAAGCTTTCTTT
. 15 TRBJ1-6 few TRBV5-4 CASSLETVRDSPLHF TGTGCCAGCAGCTTGGAGACAGTAAGGGACTCACCCCTCCACTTT
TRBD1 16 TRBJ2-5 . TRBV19 CASTPSRTGPQETQYF TGTGCCAGTACCCCATCCCGGACAGGGCCACAAGAGACCCAGTACTTC
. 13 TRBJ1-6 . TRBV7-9 CASSLGGGPPLHF TGTGCCAGCAGCTTAGGTGGGGGGCCACCCCTCCACTTT
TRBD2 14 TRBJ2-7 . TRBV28 CASSFAGASYEQYF TGTGCCAGCAGTTTCGCGGGAGCATCCTACGAGCAGTACTTC
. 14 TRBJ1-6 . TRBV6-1 CASSGKTYNSPLHF TGTGCCAGCAGTGGAAAAACGTATAATTCACCCCTCCACTTT
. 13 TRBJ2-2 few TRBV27 CASSPASSGELFF TGTGCCAGCAGTCCGGCTAGTTCCGGGGAGCTGTTTTTT
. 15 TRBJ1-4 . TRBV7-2 CASSPAGRTNEKLFF TGTGCCAGCAGCCCCGCGGGGCGGACGAATGAAAAACTGTTTTTT